This TCR beta chain came from a study of cytomegalovirus exposure and HLA in healthy donors. Worth noting for this clone: What it binds is unknown.

General study findings and limits: Rare sequences made up most TCRs, while some public TCRs were found in many donors.

With 4 bases clipped from V and 1 base from J, the junction kept 6 bases outside the gene matches. The CDR3 runs to 15 residues. CDR1 is MNHNS, CDR2 SASEGT, per germline. The PCR made use of 60 Vbeta and 13 Jbeta primers. Assay: immunoSEQ multiplex PCR; the TCRdb copy retains only in-frame clones and omits some. This table has over 50,000 clones, roughly 86% appearing once. J is TRBJ2-5 and V is TRBV6-1; 7 bases line up with TRBD2. The source material was PBMCs. This clonotype originated in a man between 18 and 35 years old in good health and CMV-seronegative. The CDR3 DNA is TGTGCCAGCAGTGCCAGGACTAGGGCCCAAGAGACCCAGTACTTC. Translated: CASSARTRAQETQYF.